The clone carrying this T cell receptor (beta chain) was observed at least ten times. Its specificity is not known. The data stem from a study of T cells in Graves' hyperthyroidism and ophthalmopathy. Turning to the study itself: The initial diagnosis was the point when peripheral blood was collected, ahead of any treatment. Study findings and constraints: A 13 V-J signature model discriminated ophthalmopathy versus stable hyperthyroidism. Blood also contained most expanded thyroid clonotypes above 0.001.

Germline values: CDR1 SGHRS, CDR2 YFSETQ. Trimming took 5 bases from V and 2 from J; bases not matched to a gene: 7. The CDR3 spans 15 residues. Template material for amplifying TCR beta CDR3 regions consisted of RNA transcripts. In the first-round RT-PCR of the TCR CDR3, the HTBI primer set was used. Using its own MiXCR run on the multiplex PCR reads, TCRdb lists one record per CDR3 protein. Here the sample spans about 400,000 distinct CDR3 sequences, around 15% being singletons. This TCR came from a man aged 45-65 years with Graves' ophthalmopathy. Sequences were obtained from blood. The genes are TRBV5-1 and TRBJ2-7, with 10 bases fitting TRBD2. Here the CDR3 DNA reads TGCGCCAGCAGGCAAACTAGCGGGGAGACCTACGAGCAGTACTTC. This sequence encodes CASRQTSGETYEQYF.